These 14 T cell receptor beta chains share one sample of origin, sequenced in a study of T cells after yellow fever vaccination. TCRdb used MiXCR to reprocess the 5' RACE reads, holding one entry per CDR3 protein. There are nearly 550,000 distinct CDR3 sequences in the sample; roughly 19% occur only once, and approximately 14% lies in the top ten. The sequencing here drew on PBMCs, taken 15 days after the yellow fever booster vaccination. These TCRs come from a man aged 25 to 45 who received the YFV17D yellow fever vaccine.

This clonotype was recorded a few times. This chain links TRBV7-9 with TRBJ2-7; 10 bases agree with TRBD2. After removal of 5 bases from V and 3 bases from J, the junction contained 13 bases not matched to a gene. The germline gives CDR1 SEHNR, CDR2 FQNEAQ (reference sequence). The length of the CDR3 is 17 residues. The CDR3 is CASSKGVSSGSLYEQYF. The CDR3 bases are TGTGCCAGCAGCAAGGGGGTCTCTAGCGGGAGTCTCTACGAGCAGTACTTC. Using reference TRBV7-9 and TRBJ2-7 for the parts outside the CDR3, the full variable domain is DTGVSQNPRHKITKRGQNVTFRCDPISEHNRLYWYRQTLGQGPEFLTYFQNEAQLEKSRLLSDRFSAERPKGSFSTLEIQRTEQGDSAMYLCASSKGVSSGSLYEQYFGPGTRLTVT.

The chain recombines TRBV20-1 with TRBJ2-1, with TRBD1 as a possible D gene (5 bases). V was shortened by 2 bases and J by 6 bases, with 14 bases between the two germline ends. The CDR3 runs 14 residues. The germline CDR1 and CDR2 sequences are DFQATT and SNEGSKA (reference sequence). The CDR3, as DNA: TGCAGTGCTAGAACGGGCAAGGGGCGCAATGAGCAGTTCTTC. Its translation is CSARTGKGRNEQFF.

The chain links TRBV12-3 or TRBV12-4 to TRBJ2-5; 11 positions match TRBD2. The CDR3 has 17 residues. J was trimmed by 4 bases and V by 4 bases; bases with no gene match: 11. CDR3 region: CASSSSGLAGGRETQYF. CDR3 bases: TGTGCCAGCAGTTCTAGCGGCCTAGCGGGAGGACGAGAGACCCAGTACTTC.

This clonotype was recorded a few times. The rearrangement links TRBV6-1 to TRBJ1-4; D not resolved. Germline loops: CDR1 MNHNS, CDR2 SASEGT. This CDR3 region has 13 residues. The ends were cut back, 5 bases at V and 6 bases at J, with 10 bases in the middle. CDR3 nucleotides: TGTGCCAGCAGTCGGTGGAGGGATGAAAAACTGTTTTTT. As protein: CASSRWRDEKLFF.

This clonotype showed up just a few times. This rearrangement joins TRBV11-2 to TRBJ2-1; tentatively, D is TRBD1 or TRBD2 (5 bases each). Looked up from germline, CDR1 is SGHAT and CDR2 is FQNNGV. V was cut by 3 bases and J by 8 bases, with 11 bases left in between. The CDR3 loop spans 13 amino acids. The CDR3 loop is CASSFFGDHEQFF. The CDR3 DNA reads TGTGCCAGCAGCTTTTTCGGGGACCATGAGCAGTTCTTC.

The V and J genes are TRBV15 and TRBJ2-3; perhaps TRBD2 as D (6 bases). The V end lost 2 bases, the J end lost 2 bases, and 11 bases lay between the germline ends. CDR3 length: 15 amino acids. Looked up from germline, CDR1 is LNHNV and CDR2 is YYDKDF (reference sequence). The CDR3 nucleotides read TGTGCCACCAGCAGAACCGGGACTCCCACAGATACGCAGTATTTT. Translating gives CATSRTGTPTDTQYF. The entire variable domain, with the rest obtained from reference TRBV15 and TRBJ2-3, is as follows: DAMVIQNPRYQVTQFGKPVTLSCSQTLNHNVMYWYQQKSSQAPKLLFHYYDKDFNNEADTPDNFQSRRPNTSFCFLDIRSPGLGDTAMYLCATSRTGTPTDTQYFGPGTRLTVL.

CDR3 bases: TGTGCCAGCAGTAGGACTAGCGGAATCTACGAGCAGTACTTC. This gives the protein CASSRTSGIYEQYF. The rearrangement joins TRBV6-2 or TRBV6-3 to TRBJ2-7; 10 bases are shared with TRBD2. This CDR3 comprises 14 residues. Trimming at V came to 5 bases and at J to 3 bases, leaving 4 bases not matched to a gene. Germline V lookup: CDR1 MNHEY, CDR2 SVGEGT.

This clonotype appeared a few times. The chain couples TRBV12-3 or TRBV12-4 to TRBJ2-3; 10 bases are a match to TRBD1. With V trimmed by 6 bases and J by 3 bases, 15 bases remained unmatched. The length of the CDR3 is 18 residues. CDR3 bases: TGTGCCAGCAGCCCTGGACAGGGGGTCGCCTTTTCAACAGATACGCAGTATTTT. Translating gives CASSPGQGVAFSTDTQYF.

The rearrangement uses TRBV18 and TRBJ2-1; D ambiguous. Trimming removed 5 bases from V and 2 bases from J, with 22 bases in between. In germline, CDR1 is KGHSH, CDR2 LQKENI. CDR3 size: 18 residues. The CDR3 DNA is TGTGCCAGCTCATCATACGAACATCGAGTGGGCCCCTACAATGAGCAGTTCTTC. Translation: CASSSYEHRVGPYNEQFF.

The J gene is TRBJ2-5, the V gene TRBV6-5; possible D gene TRBD2, 5 bases. From germline, CDR1 is MNHEY and CDR2 SVGAGI. The CDR3 has 14 residues. V lost 1 base, J lost 5 bases, and 11 bases lay in between. The CDR3 DNA reads as TGTGCCAGCAGTTACTGGGGAGCCACCGAGACCCAGTACTTC. This encodes CASSYWGATETQYF.

This clonotype has only a few counts. The V call is TRBV6-2 or TRBV6-3, the J call TRBJ2-3, with D possibly called TRBD1 or TRBD2 (5 bases each). Germline V gene lookup returns CDR1 MNHEY and CDR2 SVGEGT. The CDR3 sequence is 14 residues long. Trimming took 7 bases from V and 3 from J, leaving 14 bases between them. The CDR3 DNA sequence: TGTGCCAGCACTGGGGGAGCGACGACAGATACGCAGTATTTT. It yields the protein CASTGGATTDTQYF.

The chain carries TRBV6-2 or TRBV6-3 and TRBJ2-1; 10 nucleotides align to TRBD1. With V trimmed by 6 bases and J by 6 bases, 11 bases remained unmatched. The CDR3 loop spans 16 amino acids. Germline values: CDR1 MNHEY, CDR2 SVGEGT. This chain's CDR3 is CASRRVPGQGPNEQFF. The CDR3 DNA sequence: TGTGCCAGCAGACGGGTCCCGGGACAGGGGCCCAATGAGCAGTTCTTC.

This clonotype turned up a few times. V gene TRBV20-1 combines with J gene TRBJ2-7; maybe TRBD2 (5 bases). V was pared by 3 bases and J by 4 bases, with 13 bases between. There are 13 residues in the CDR3. Germline CDR1 is DFQATT and CDR2 is SNEGSKA (reference sequence). In DNA, the CDR3 is TGCAGTGCTAGCCCAGCGGATCGATACGAGCAGTACTTC. Residues: CSASPADRYEQYF.

A few counts support this clonotype. The chain carries TRBV7-2 and TRBJ2-7, with 8 bases that match TRBD1. Trimming removed 4 bases from V and 5 bases from J; junction bases left unmatched: 16. The germline gives CDR1 SGHTA, CDR2 FQGNSA. This CDR3 comprises 17 residues. Here the CDR3 DNA reads TGTGCCAGCAGCTACTTAGGGATCCAGGGGGCATTCGACGAGCAGTACTTC. Translated, it gives CASSYLGIQGAFDEQYF.